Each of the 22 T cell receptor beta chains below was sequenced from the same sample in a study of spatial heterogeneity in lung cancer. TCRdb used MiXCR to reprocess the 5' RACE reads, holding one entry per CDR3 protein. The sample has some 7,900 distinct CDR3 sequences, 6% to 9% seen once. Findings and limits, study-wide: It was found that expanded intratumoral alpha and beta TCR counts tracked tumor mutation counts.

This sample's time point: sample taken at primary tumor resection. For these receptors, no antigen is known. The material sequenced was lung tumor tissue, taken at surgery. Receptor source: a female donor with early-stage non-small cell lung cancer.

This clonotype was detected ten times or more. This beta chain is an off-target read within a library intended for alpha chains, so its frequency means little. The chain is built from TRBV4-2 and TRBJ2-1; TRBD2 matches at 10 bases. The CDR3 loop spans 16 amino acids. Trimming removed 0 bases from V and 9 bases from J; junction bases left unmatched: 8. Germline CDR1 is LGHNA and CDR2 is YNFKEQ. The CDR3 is CASSQDESGRGREQFF. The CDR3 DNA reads TGTGCCAGCAGCCAAGATGAAAGCGGGAGGGGGCGTGAGCAGTTCTTC.

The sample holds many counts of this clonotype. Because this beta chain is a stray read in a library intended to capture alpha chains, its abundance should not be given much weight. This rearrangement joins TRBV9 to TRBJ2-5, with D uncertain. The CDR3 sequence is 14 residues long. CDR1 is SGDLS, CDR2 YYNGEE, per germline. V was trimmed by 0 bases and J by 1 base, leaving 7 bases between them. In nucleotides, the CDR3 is TGTGCCAGCAGCGTAGGAGCTACCCAAGAGACCCAGTACTTC. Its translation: CASSVGATQETQYF.

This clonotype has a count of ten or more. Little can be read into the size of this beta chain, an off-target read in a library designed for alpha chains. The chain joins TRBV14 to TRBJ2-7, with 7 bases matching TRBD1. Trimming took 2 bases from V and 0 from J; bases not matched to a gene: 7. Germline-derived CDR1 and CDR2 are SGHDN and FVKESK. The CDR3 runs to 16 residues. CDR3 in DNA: TGTGCCAGCAGCCAAAGGGCCCCAGGGGGCTCCTACGAGCAGTACTTC. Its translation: CASSQRAPGGSYEQYF.

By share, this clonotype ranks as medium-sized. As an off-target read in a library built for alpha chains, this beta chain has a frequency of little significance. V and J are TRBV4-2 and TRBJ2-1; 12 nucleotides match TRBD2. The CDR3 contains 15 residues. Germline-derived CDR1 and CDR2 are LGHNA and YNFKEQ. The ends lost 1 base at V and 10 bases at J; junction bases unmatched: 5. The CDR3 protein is CASSQGLAGVTEQFF. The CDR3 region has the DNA TGTGCCAGCAGCCAAGGACTAGCGGGAGTCACCGAGCAGTTCTTC.

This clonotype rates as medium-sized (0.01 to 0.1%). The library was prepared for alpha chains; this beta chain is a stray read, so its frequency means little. CDR3 residues: CSVMTGQGTEAFF. In nucleotides, the CDR3 is TGCAGCGTTATGACAGGGCAGGGCACTGAAGCTTTCTTT. The V and J genes are TRBV29-1 and TRBJ1-1; 7 bases map to TRBD1. Germline CDR1 is SQVTM and CDR2 is ANQGSEA. Trimming at V came to 5 bases and at J to 4 bases, leaving 7 bases not matched to a gene. The CDR3 has 13 residues. Filled out from reference TRBV29-1 and TRBJ1-1, the complete variable domain reads SAVISQKPSRDICQRGTSLTIQCQVDSQVTMMFWYRQQPGQSLTLIATANQGSEATYESGFVIDKFPISRPNLTFSTLTVSNMSPEDSSIYLCSVMTGQGTEAFFGQGTRLTVV.

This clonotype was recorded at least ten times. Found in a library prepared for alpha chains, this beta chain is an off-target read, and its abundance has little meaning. The CDR3 DNA reads as TGTGCCAGCAGTTTAGGGGGTTGGGGGGGCCGCGAGACCCAGTACTTC. Protein: CASSLGGWGGRETQYF. The chain recombines TRBV28 with TRBJ2-5, with D possibly TRBD2 on 7 matching bases. Trimming stripped 2 bases from V and 5 bases from J, with 18 bases between. The length of the CDR3 is 16 residues. Germline-derived CDR1 and CDR2 are MDHEN and SYDVKM.

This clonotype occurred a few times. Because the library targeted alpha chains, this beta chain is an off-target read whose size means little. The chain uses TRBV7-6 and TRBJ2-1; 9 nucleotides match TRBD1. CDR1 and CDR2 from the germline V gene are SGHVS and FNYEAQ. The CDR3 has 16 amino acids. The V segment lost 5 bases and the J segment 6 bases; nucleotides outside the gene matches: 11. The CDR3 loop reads CASSALQGAISNEQFF. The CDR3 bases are TGTGCCAGCAGCGCATTACAGGGGGCCATCTCCAATGAGCAGTTCTTC.

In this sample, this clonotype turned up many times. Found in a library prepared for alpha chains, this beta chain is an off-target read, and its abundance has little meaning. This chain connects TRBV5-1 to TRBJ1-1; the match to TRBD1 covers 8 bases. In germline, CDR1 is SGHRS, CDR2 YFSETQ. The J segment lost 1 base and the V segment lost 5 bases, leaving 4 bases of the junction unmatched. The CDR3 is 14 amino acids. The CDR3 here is CASRRGTGNTEAFF. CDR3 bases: TGCGCCAGCAGGCGCGGGACAGGGAACACTGAAGCTTTCTTT.

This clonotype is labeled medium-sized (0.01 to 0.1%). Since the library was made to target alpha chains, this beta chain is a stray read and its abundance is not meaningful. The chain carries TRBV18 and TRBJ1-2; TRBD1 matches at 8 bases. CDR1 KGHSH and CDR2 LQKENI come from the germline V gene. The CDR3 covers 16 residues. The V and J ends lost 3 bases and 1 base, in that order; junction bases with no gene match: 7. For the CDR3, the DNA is TGTGCCAGCTCACCGGTCCCGGGACAGGATAACTATGGCTACACCTTC. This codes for CASSPVPGQDNYGYTF.

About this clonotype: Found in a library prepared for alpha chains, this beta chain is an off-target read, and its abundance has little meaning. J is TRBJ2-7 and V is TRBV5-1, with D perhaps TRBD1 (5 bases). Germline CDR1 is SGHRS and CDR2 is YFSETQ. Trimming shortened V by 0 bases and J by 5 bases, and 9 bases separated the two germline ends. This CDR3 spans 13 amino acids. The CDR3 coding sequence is TGCGCCAGCAGCTTGGCAGGGATCGACGAGCAGTACTTC. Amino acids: CASSLAGIDEQYF.

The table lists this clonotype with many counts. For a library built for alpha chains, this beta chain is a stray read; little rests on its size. The CDR3 sequence: CASSMGGRRNTGELFF. CDR3 nucleotide sequence: TGTGCCAGCAGTATGGGCGGGAGAAGGAACACCGGGGAGCTGTTTTTT. J is TRBJ2-2 and V is TRBV7-9; TRBD2 aligns across 7 bases. The CDR3 is 16 amino acids. Looked up from germline, CDR1 is SEHNR and CDR2 is FQNEAQ (reference sequence). Trimming took 6 bases from V and 1 from J; bases not matched to a gene: 8.

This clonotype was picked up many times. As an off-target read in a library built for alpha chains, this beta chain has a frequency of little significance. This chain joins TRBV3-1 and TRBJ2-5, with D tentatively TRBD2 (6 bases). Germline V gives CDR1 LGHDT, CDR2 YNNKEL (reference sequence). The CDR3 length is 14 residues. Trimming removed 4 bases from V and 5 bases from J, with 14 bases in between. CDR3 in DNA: TGTGCCAGCAGCCGGGCCGCGGGGTTGGAGACCCAGTACTTC. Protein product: CASSRAAGLETQYF.

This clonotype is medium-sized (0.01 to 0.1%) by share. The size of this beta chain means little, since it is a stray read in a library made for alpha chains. The CDR3 loop reads CASSQEGALNTEAFF. The CDR3 bases are TGTGCCAGCAGCCAAGAAGGGGCCCTGAACACTGAAGCTTTCTTT. The chain uses TRBV14 and TRBJ1-1, with a weak D call TRBD1 (5 bases). Germline V lookup: CDR1 SGHDN, CDR2 FVKESK. The V gene lost 0 bases and the J gene lost 0 bases, with 8 bases spanning the gap. The CDR3 is 15 amino acids.

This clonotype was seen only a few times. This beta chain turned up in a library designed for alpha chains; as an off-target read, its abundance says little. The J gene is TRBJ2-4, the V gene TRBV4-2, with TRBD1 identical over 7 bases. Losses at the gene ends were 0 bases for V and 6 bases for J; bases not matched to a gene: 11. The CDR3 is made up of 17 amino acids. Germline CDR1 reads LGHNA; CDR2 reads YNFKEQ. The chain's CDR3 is CASSQESRDSRRNIQYF. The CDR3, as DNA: TGTGCCAGCAGCCAAGAGTCCCGGGACAGTCGAAGAAACATTCAGTACTTC.

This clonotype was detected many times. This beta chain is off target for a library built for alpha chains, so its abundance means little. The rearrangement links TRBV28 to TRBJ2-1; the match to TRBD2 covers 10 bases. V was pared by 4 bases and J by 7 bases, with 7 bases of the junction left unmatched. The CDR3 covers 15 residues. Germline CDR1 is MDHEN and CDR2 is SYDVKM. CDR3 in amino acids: CASSWASGSLNEQFF. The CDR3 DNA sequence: TGTGCCAGCAGTTGGGCTAGCGGGAGTTTGAATGAGCAGTTCTTC.

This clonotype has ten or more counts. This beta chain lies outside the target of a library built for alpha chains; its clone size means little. The CDR3 is CASSQGSSYSSYNEQFF. CDR3 in DNA: TGCGCCAGCAGCCAAGGTTCATCCTACAGCTCCTACAATGAGCAGTTCTTC. This chain connects TRBV4-1 to TRBJ2-1; unclear D gene. Germline assignment: CDR1 MGHRA and CDR2 YSYEKL. Trimming pared 1 base from V and 0 bases from J, leaving 13 bases between. The CDR3 covers 17 residues.

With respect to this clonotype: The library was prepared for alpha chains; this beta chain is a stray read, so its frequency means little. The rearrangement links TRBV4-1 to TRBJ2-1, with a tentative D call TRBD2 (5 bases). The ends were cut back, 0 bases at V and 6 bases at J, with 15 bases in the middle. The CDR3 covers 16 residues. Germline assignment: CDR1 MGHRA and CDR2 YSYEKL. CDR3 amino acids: CASSQEEGVPSNEQFF. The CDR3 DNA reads TGCGCCAGCAGCCAAGAAGAGGGAGTCCCTTCCAATGAGCAGTTCTTC.

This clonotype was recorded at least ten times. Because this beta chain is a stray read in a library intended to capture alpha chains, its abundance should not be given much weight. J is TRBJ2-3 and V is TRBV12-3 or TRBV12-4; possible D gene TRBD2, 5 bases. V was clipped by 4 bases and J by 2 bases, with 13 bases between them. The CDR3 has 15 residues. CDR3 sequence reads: CASSWRRRNTDTQYF. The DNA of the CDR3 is TGTGCCAGCAGTTGGAGGCGGCGGAACACAGATACGCAGTATTTT.

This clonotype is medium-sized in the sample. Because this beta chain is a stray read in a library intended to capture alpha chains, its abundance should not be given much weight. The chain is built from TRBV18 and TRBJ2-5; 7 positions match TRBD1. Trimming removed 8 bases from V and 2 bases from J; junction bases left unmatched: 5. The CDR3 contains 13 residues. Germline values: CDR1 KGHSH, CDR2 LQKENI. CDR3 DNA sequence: TGTGCCAGCCTGCCGGGACAGCAAGAGACCCAGTACTTC. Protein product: CASLPGQQETQYF.

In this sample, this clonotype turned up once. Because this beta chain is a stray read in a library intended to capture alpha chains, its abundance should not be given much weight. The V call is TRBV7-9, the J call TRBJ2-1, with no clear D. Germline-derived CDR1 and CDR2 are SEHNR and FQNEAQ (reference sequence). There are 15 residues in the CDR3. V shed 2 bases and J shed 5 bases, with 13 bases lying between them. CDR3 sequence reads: CASSLLPYKNNEQFF. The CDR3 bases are TGTGCCAGCAGCTTACTCCCTTATAAAAACAATGAGCAGTTCTTC. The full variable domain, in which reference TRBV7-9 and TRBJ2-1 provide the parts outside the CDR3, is DTGVSQNPRHKITKRGQNVTFRCDPISEHNRLYWYRQTLGQGPEFLTYFQNEAQLEKSRLLSDRFSAERPKGSFSTLEIQRTEQGDSAMYLCASSLLPYKNNEQFFGPGTRLTVL.

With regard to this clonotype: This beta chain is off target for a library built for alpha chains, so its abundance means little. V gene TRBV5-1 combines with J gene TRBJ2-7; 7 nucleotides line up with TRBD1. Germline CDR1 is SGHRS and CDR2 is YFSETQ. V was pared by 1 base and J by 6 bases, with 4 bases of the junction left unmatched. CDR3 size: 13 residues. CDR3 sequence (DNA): TGCGCCAGCAGCTTGACAGGGGCGCGCGAGCAGTACTTC. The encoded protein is CASSLTGAREQYF.

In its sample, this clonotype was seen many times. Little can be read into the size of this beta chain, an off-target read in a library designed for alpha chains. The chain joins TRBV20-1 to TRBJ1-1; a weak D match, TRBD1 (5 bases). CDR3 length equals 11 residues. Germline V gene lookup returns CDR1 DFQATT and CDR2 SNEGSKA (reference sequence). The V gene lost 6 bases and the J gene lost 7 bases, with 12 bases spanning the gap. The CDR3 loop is CSAAGRREAFF. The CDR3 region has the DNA TGCAGTGCCGCGGGACGGCGTGAAGCTTTCTTT.